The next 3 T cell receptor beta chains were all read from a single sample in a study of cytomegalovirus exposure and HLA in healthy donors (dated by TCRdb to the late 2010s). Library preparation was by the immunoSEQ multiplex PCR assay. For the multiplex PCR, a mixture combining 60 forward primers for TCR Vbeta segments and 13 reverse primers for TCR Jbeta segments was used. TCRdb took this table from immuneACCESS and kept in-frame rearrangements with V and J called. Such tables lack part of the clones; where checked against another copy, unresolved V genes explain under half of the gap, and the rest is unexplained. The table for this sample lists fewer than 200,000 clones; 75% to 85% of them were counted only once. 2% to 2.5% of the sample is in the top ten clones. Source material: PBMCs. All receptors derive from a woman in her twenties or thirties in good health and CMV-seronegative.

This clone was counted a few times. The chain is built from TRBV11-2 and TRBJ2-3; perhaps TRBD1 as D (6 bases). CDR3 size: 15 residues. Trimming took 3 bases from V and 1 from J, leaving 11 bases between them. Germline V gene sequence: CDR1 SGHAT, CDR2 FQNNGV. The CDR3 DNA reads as TGTGCCAGCAGCTTCGTTTGGGGGCGCACAGATACGCAGTATTTT. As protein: CASSFVWGRTDTQYF.

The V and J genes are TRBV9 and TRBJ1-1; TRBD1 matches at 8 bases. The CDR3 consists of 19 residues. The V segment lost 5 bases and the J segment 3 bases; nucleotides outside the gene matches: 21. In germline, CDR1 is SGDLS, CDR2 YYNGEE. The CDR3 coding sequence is TGTGCCAGCAGACCATCCCCACCGGACAGGGTGGTTGAGTACACTGAAGCTTTCTTT. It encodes CASRPSPPDRVVEYTEAFF.

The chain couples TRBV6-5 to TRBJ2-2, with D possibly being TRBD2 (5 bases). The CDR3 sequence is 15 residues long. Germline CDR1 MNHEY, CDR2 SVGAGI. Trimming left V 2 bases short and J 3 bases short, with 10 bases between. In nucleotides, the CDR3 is TGTGCCAGCAGTTACAACGGGATCTACACCGGGGAGCTGTTTTTT. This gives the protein CASSYNGIYTGELFF.